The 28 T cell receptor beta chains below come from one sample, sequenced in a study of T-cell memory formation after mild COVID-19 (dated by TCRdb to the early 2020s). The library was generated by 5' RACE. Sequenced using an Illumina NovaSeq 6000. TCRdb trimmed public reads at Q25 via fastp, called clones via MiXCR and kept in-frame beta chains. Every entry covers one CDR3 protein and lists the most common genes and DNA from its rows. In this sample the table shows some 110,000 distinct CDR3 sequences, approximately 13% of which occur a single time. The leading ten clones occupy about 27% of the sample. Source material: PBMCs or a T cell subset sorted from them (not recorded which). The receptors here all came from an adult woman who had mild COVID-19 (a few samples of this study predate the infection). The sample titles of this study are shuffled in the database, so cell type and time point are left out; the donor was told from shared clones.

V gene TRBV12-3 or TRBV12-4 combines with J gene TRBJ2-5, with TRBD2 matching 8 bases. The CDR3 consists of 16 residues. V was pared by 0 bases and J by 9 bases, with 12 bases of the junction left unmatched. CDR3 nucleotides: TGTGCCAGCAGTTTAGCGCCGGGAGGGCCCGTTGAGGCCCAGTACTTC. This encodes CASSLAPGGPVEAQYF.

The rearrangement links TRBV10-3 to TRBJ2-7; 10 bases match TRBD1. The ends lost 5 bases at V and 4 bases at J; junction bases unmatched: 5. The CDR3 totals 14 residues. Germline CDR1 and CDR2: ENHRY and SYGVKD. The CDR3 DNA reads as TGTGCCATCAGTACCGGGACAGGGGAGTACGAGCAGTACTTC. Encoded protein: CAISTGTGEYEQYF.

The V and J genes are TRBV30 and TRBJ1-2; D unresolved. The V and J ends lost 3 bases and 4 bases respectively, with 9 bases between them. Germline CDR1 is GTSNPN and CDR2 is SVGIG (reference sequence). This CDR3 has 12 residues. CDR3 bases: TGTGCCTGGAGATTGGAGGGCTATGGCTACACCTTC. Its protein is CAWRLEGYGYTF.

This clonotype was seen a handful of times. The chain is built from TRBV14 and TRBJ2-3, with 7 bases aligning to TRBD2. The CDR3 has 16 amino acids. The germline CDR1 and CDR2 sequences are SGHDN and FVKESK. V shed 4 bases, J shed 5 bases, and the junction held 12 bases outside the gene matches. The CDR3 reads CASSRTENAGVDTQYF. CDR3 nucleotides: TGTGCCAGCAGCCGAACGGAAAATGCGGGAGTAGATACGCAGTATTTT.

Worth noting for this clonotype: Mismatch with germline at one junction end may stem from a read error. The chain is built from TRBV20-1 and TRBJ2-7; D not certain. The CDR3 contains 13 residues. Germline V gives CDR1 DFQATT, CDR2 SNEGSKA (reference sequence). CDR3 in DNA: TGCAGTGCGAGAGGCGGCGAGCCCTACGAGCAGTACTTC. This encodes CSARGGEPYEQYF.

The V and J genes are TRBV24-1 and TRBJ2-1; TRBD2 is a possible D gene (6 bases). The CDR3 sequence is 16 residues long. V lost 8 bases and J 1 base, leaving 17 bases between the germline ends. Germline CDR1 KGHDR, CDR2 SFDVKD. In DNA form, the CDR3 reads TGTGCCACCACCGATACTGGGGGGAGGTCCTACAATGAGCAGTTCTTC. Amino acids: CATTDTGGRSYNEQFF.

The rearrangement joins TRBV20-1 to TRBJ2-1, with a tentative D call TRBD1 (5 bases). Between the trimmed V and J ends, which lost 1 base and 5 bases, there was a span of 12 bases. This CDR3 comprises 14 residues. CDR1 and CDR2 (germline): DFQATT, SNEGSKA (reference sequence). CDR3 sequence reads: CSARVYDSHNEQFF. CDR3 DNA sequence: TGCAGTGCTAGAGTATATGACAGCCACAATGAGCAGTTCTTC.

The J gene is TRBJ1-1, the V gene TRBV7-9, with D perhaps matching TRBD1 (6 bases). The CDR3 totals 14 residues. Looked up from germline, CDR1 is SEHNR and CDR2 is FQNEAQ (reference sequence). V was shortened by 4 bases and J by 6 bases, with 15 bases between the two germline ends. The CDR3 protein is CASSSGGGLAEAFF. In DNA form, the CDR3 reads TGTGCCAGCAGCTCCGGAGGGGGTTTAGCTGAAGCTTTCTTT.

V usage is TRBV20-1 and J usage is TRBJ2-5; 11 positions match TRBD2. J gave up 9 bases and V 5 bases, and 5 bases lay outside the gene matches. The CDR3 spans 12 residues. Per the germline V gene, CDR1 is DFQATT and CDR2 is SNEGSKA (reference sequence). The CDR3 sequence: CSALGLADSQYF. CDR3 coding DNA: TGCAGTGCTTTGGGACTAGCGGACTCCCAGTACTTC.

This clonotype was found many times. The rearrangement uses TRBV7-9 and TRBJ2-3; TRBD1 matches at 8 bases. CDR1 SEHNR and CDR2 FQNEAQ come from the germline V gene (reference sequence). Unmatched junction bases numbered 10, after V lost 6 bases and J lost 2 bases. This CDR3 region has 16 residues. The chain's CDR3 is CASRITGGPYTDTQYF. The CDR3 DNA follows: TGTGCCAGCAGGATTACAGGGGGACCATACACAGATACGCAGTATTTT.

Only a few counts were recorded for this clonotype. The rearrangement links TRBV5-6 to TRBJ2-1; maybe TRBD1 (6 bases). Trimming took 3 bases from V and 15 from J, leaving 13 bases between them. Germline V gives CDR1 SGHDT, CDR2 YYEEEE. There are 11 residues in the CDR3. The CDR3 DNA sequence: TGTGCCAGCAGCTCCCAGGGGTCGGGGTTCTTC. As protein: CASSSQGSGFF.

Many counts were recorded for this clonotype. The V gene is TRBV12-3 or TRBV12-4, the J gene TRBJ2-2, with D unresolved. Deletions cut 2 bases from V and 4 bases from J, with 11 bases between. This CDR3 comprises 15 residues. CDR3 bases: TGTGCCAGCAGTTTACGGCCAGGCTCCACCGGGGAGCTGTTTTTT. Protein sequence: CASSLRPGSTGELFF.

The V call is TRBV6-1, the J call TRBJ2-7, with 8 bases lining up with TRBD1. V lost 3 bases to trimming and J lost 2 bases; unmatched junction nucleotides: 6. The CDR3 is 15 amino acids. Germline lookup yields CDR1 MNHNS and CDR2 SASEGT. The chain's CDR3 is CASSEGTGRTYEQYF. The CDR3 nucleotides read TGTGCCAGCAGTGAGGGGACAGGTCGAACCTACGAGCAGTACTTC.

CDR3 coding DNA: TGTGCCAGCAGTTTTTTGAGCAGGGCAGATACGCAGTATTTT. It codes for CASSFLSRADTQYF. This chain joins TRBV12-3 or TRBV12-4 and TRBJ2-3, with D perhaps matching TRBD1 (5 bases). The CDR3 consists of 14 residues. Trimming removed 3 bases from V and 4 bases from J, with 11 bases in between.

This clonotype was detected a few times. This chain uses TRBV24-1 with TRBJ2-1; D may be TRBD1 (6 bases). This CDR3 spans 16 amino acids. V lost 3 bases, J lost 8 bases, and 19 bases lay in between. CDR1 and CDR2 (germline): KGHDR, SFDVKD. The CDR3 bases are TGTGCCACCAGTGATGACACAGGGAGTTTGTACGATGAGCAGTTCTTC. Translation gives CATSDDTGSLYDEQFF.

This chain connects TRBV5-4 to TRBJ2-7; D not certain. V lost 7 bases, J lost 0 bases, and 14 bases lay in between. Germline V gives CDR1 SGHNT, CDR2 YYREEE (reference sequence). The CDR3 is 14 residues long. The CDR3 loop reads CASAEDTDSYEQYF. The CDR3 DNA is TGTGCCAGCGCCGAAGACACCGACTCCTACGAGCAGTACTTC.

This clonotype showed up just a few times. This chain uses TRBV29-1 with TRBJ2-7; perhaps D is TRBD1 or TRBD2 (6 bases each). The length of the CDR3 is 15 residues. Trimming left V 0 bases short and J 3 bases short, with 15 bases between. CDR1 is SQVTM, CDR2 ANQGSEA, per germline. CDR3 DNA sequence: TGCAGCGTTGAAGATAGTCAACGGGGGCACTACGAGCAGTACTTC. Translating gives CSVEDSQRGHYEQYF.

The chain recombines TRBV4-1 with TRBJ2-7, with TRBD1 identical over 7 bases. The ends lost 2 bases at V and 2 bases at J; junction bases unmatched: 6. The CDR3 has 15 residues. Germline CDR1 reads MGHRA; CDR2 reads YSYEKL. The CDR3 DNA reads TGCGCCAGCAGCCAATTCGACAGGGATCCCTACGAGCAGTACTTC. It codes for CASSQFDRDPYEQYF.

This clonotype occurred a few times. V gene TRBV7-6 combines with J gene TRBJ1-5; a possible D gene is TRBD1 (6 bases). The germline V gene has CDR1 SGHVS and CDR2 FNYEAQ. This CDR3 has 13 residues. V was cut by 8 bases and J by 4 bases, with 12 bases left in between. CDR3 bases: TGTGCCAGCTCCTGGGGGCTGAATCAGCCCCAGCATTTT. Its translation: CASSWGLNQPQHF.

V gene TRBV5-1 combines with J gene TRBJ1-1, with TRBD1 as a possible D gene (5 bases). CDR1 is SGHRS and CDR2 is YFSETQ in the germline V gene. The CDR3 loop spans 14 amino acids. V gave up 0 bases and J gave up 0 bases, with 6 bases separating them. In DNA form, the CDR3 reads TGCGCCAGCAGCTTGGAACAGGTGAACACTGAAGCTTTCTTT. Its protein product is CASSLEQVNTEAFF.

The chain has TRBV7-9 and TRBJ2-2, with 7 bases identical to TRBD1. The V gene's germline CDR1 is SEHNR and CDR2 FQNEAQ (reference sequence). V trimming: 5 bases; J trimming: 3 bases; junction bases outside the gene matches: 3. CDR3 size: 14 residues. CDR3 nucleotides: TGTGCCAGCAGCCAGGGACAGTACACCGGGGAGCTGTTTTTT. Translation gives CASSQGQYTGELFF.

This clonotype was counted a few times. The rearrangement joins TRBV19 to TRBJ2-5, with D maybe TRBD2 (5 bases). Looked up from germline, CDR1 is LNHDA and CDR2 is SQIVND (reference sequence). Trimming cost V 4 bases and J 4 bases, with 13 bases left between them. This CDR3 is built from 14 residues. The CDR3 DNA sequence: TGTGCCAGTAGTACCGGCCCAGAGGGAGAGACCCAGTACTTC. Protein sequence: CASSTGPEGETQYF.

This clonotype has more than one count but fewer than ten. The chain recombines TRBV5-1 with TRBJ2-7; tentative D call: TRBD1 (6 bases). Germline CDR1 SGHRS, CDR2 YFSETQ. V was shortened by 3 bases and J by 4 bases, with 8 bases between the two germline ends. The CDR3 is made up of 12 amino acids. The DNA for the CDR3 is TGCGCCAGCAGCTCTGGACAGTACGAGCAGTACTTC. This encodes CASSSGQYEQYF.

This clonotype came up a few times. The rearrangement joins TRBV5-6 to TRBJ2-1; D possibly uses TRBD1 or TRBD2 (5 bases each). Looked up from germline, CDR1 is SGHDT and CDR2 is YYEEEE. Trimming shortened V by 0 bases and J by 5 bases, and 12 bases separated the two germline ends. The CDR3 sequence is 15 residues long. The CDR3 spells CASSLAVGPNNEQFF. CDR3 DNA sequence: TGTGCCAGCAGCTTGGCGGTGGGACCCAACAATGAGCAGTTCTTC.

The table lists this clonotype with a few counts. This chain's CDR3 is CSAREGVSDNEQFF. DNA of the CDR3: TGCAGTGCTAGAGAAGGGGTATCCGACAATGAGCAGTTCTTC. The chain links TRBV20-1 to TRBJ2-1; D might be TRBD1 (5 bases). V dropped 0 bases and J dropped 5 bases, with 11 bases sitting between them. There are 14 residues in the CDR3. CDR1 DFQATT and CDR2 SNEGSKA come from the germline V gene (reference sequence).

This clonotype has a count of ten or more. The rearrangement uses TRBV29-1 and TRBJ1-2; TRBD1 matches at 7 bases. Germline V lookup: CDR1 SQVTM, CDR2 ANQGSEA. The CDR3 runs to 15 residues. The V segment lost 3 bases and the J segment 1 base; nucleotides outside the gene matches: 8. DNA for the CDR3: TGCAGCGTTGAGGCCGGGACAGAAAGTAACTATGGCTACACCTTC. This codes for CSVEAGTESNYGYTF.

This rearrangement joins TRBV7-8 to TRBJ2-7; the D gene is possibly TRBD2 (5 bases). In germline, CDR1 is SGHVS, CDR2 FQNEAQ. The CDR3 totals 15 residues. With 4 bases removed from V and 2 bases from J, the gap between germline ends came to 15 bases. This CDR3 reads CASSSPGRVAYEQYF. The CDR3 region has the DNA TGTGCCAGCAGCTCGCCTGGGCGGGTGGCCTACGAGCAGTACTTC.

In DNA, the CDR3 is TGTGCCAGCAGCTTCCTAGCGGGGGGGAAGCCCTACGAGCAGTACTTC. This encodes CASSFLAGGKPYEQYF. The chain couples TRBV7-9 to TRBJ2-7; 12 bases match TRBD2. V lost 3 bases, J lost 2 bases, and 5 bases stayed unmatched. Germline CDR1 SEHNR, CDR2 FQNEAQ (reference sequence). The CDR3 contains 16 residues. Filled out from reference TRBV7-9 and TRBJ2-7, the complete variable domain reads DTGVSQNPRHKITKRGQNVTFRCDPISEHNRLYWYRQTLGQGPEFLTYFQNEAQLEKSRLLSDRFSAERPKGSFSTLEIQRTEQGDSAMYLCASSFLAGGKPYEQYFGPGTRLTVT.